A single sample is the source of the 15 T cell receptor beta chains below, sequenced in a study of Graves' ophthalmopathy and Graves' hyperthyroidism. The study amplified TCR beta CDR3 regions using RNA transcripts. The first-round RT-PCR employed HTBI primers together with the Qiagen OneStep RT-PCR kit. A multiplex PCR was then performed as the second round. TCRdb redid the calling of the multiplex PCR reads with MiXCR, one entry per CDR3 protein. This table holds under 200,000 distinct CDR3 sequences, approximately 40% found once. The sequenced sample consisted of peripheral blood. The receptor source for this set is a woman aged 40 to 55 with Graves' ophthalmopathy.

This chain links TRBV29-1 with TRBJ1-1, with TRBD1 identical over 7 bases. The CDR3 loop spans 15 amino acids. Germline CDR1 reads SQVTM; CDR2 reads ANQGSEA. Unmatched junction bases numbered 13, after V lost 8 bases and J lost 1 base. The CDR3 coding sequence is TGCAGCACCAGACAGGGAAAGGGGAAGAACACTGAAGCTTTCTTT. It yields the protein CSTRQGKGKNTEAFF.

At least ten counts were recorded for this clonotype. The V and J genes are TRBV19 and TRBJ1-5; 10 bases map to TRBD1. V dropped 2 bases and J dropped 7; count of bases not matched to a gene: 11. CDR1 is LNHDA, CDR2 SQIVND, per germline (reference sequence). This CDR3 spans 17 amino acids. Written as DNA, the CDR3 is TGTGCCAGTAGTATAATGACAGGGGGCTCCTCGGTCCAGCCCCAGCATTTT. This translates into CASSIMTGGSSVQPQHF.

The rearrangement uses TRBV13 and TRBJ1-2; D is unresolved. Trimming left V 6 bases short and J 4 bases short, with 6 bases between. Germline V gene lookup returns CDR1 PRHDT and CDR2 FYEKMQ (reference sequence). The CDR3 loop spans 11 amino acids. The CDR3 coding sequence is TGTGCCAGCAGGGTTACCTATGGCTACACCTTC. This codes for CASRVTYGYTF.

V is TRBV2 and J is TRBJ2-5; weak D call: TRBD2 (6 bases). Trimming shortened V by 2 bases and J by 4 bases, and 8 bases separated the two germline ends. The CDR3 spans 13 residues. In germline, CDR1 is SNHLY, CDR2 FYNNEI. The CDR3 DNA follows: TGTGCCAGCAGTGAACAGGGAGGAGAGACCCAGTACTTC. Encoded protein: CASSEQGGETQYF.

This clonotype was seen many times. The gene calls are TRBV28 and TRBJ2-5; D is ambiguous. Trimming shortened V by 10 bases and J by 2 bases, and 17 bases separated the two germline ends. Germline values: CDR1 MDHEN, CDR2 SYDVKM. This CDR3 is built from 14 residues. The CDR3 DNA reads TGTGCCACTACCATAGATACGTTACAAGAGACCCAGTACTTC. It specifies CATTIDTLQETQYF.

This clonotype was detected ten times or more. This chain connects TRBV20-1 to TRBJ2-7; TRBD1 is a possible D gene (5 bases). Germline assignment: CDR1 DFQATT and CDR2 SNEGSKA (reference sequence). Deletions cut 6 bases from V and 2 bases from J, with 14 bases between. CDR3 length: 13 residues. The CDR3 region has the DNA TGCAGTGCAACCAGGGTAATTGCCTACGAGCAGTACTTC. As protein: CSATRVIAYEQYF.

This chain links TRBV11-2 with TRBJ2-7; either TRBD1 or TRBD2 may fit D (5 bases each). The CDR3 consists of 13 residues. Trimming took 1 base from V and 7 from J, leaving 11 bases between them. CDR1 and CDR2 from the germline V gene are SGHAT and FQNNGV. CDR3 in amino acids: CASSLAGPWEQYF. In DNA form, the CDR3 reads TGTGCCAGCAGCTTAGCGGGACCATGGGAGCAGTACTTC. Drawing the rest from reference TRBV11-2 and TRBJ2-7, the complete variable domain is EAGVAQSPRYKIIEKRQSVAFWCNPISGHATLYWYQQILGQGPKLLIQFQNNGVVDDSQLPKDRFSAERLKGVDSTLKIQPAKLEDSAVYLCASSLAGPWEQYFGPGTRLTVT.

This clonotype was recorded many times. The DNA for the CDR3 is TGTGCCAGCACGCCTCAGGGAGGTGTTGGCGAGCAGTACTTC. Amino acid sequence: CASTPQGGVGEQYF. The chain uses TRBV2 and TRBJ2-7; tentatively, D is TRBD2 (6 bases). This CDR3 spans 14 amino acids. The V end was cut by 7 bases, the J end by 6 bases, with 19 bases between. Germline assignment: CDR1 SNHLY and CDR2 FYNNEI.

The rearrangement joins TRBV27 to TRBJ2-7; 10 bases line up with TRBD2. Germline lookup yields CDR1 MNHEY and CDR2 SMNVEV (reference sequence). With V trimmed by 5 bases and J by 0 bases, 7 bases remained unmatched. This CDR3 has 16 residues. The CDR3 protein is CASSPRLAGLSYEQYF. The CDR3 coding sequence is TGTGCCAGCAGTCCGCGACTAGCGGGCCTCTCCTACGAGCAGTACTTC.

This clonotype was counted at least ten times. The chain links TRBV5-1 to TRBJ2-2; 7 bases map to TRBD2. Germline CDR1 SGHRS, CDR2 YFSETQ. The CDR3 is 15 amino acids. V lost 0 bases and J lost 6; bases outside the gene matches: 5. CDR3 nucleotides: TGCGCCAGCAGCTTGGTATCGGGAGGTCCCGGGGAGCTGTTTTTT. Translation gives CASSLVSGGPGELFF.

This clonotype was seen just once. This chain joins TRBV27 and TRBJ2-7; D gene unclear. From germline, CDR1 is MNHEY and CDR2 SMNVEV (reference sequence). V was clipped by 0 bases and J by 1 base, with 7 bases between them. This CDR3 spans 14 amino acids. CDR3 nucleotide sequence: TGTGCCAGCAGTTTATCGTACAGTTCCTACGAGCAGTACTTC. Amino acids: CASSLSYSSYEQYF.

The chain employs TRBV12-3 or TRBV12-4 and TRBJ2-2; no firm D call. Trimming cost V 5 bases and J 10 bases, with 8 bases left between them. CDR3 length equals 11 residues. The CDR3 DNA sequence: TGTGCCAGCAGTCCCTTCTCGGAGCTGTTTTTT. Translation gives CASSPFSELFF.

The CDR3, as DNA: TGTGCCAGCAGCTTAATGCTAGCGGGAGTTTACGAGCAGTACTTC. Translation: CASSLMLAGVYEQYF. V is TRBV11-2 and J is TRBJ2-7; 10 positions agree with TRBD2. Germline V gene data show CDR1 as SGHAT and CDR2 as FQNNGV. The CDR3 covers 15 residues. Unmatched junction bases numbered 5, after V lost 2 bases and J lost 4 bases.

This clonotype was found many times. The chain is built from TRBV12-3 or TRBV12-4 and TRBJ2-2, with D maybe TRBD1 (6 bases). V gave up 4 bases and J gave up 5 bases, with 14 bases separating them. This CDR3 is built from 15 residues. The chain's CDR3 is CASSSPGHQTGELFF. CDR3 DNA sequence: TGTGCCAGCAGTTCCCCGGGACACCAAACCGGGGAGCTGTTTTTT.

The gene calls are TRBV27 and TRBJ2-1; 7 nucleotides match TRBD2. The CDR3 is 13 amino acids. Germline V gene lookup returns CDR1 MNHEY and CDR2 SMNVEV (reference sequence). V dropped 11 bases and J dropped 8; count of bases not matched to a gene: 12. Here the CDR3 reads CAGACPGRDEQFF. CDR3 coding DNA: TGTGCCGGAGCATGCCCAGGGAGGGATGAGCAGTTCTTC.